This TCR beta chain was identified during a study of blood T cell repertoires in COVID-19. The CDR3 totals 16 residues. Germline CDR1 reads SQVTM; CDR2 reads ANQGSEA. Study processing details: Estimated nucleated cell counts came from reference gene primer amplification. Some clones are missing from TCRdb's copy, which holds only in-frame ones; the method was immunoSEQ multiplex PCR. V, J and clone size were drawn from that table, and D and trimming were deduced from the DNA. The sample has fewer than 600,000 clones, roughly 89% seen once; the top ten hold 0.9%. The material sequenced was peripheral blood. This sequence joins TRBV29-1 and TRBJ2-7; D is perhaps TRBD2 (6 bases). The clonotype was recovered from a man aged 18-30 years with COVID-19, enrolled during active disease. CDR3 loop: CKTIVRGGPDRGEQYF. The DNA for the CDR3 is TGCAAGACCATCGTGCGGGGAGGTCCAGACCGGGGCGAGCAGTACTTC.